One and the same sample provided the 18 T cell receptor beta chains below, sequenced in a study of cytotoxic CD8 clonotypes in ibrutinib-treated CLL. The table came from immunoSEQ multiplex PCR; TCRdb's copy has only in-frame clones and leaves some out. Of fewer than 300,000 clones detected, approximately 76% appear once; the ten largest clones hold approximately 5.1%. Source: PBMCs, taken at disease progression, from a patient treated with ibrutinib. The receptors derive from a human donor with chronic lymphocytic leukemia.

The chain employs TRBV5-5 and TRBJ2-5, with D perhaps TRBD1 or TRBD2 (6 bases each). Trimming removed 1 base at V and 5 bases at J, with 15 bases between. Germline V gene sequence: CDR1 SGHKS, CDR2 YYEKEE (reference sequence). The CDR3 is made up of 15 amino acids. CDR3 nucleotides: TGTGCCAGCAGCTTGCCGTTGGGGGGCCAGGAGACCCAGTACTTC. Translated: CASSLPLGGQETQYF.

The chain employs TRBV6-5 and TRBJ2-5, with TRBD1 matching 11 bases. Per the germline V gene, CDR1 is MNHEY and CDR2 is SVGAGI. J gave up 4 bases and V 6 bases, and 4 bases lay outside the gene matches. This CDR3 is built from 14 residues. DNA for the CDR3: TGTGCCAGCAGCCAAGGGACAGGGGGAGAGACCCAGTACTTC. Translated: CASSQGTGGETQYF.

This rearrangement joins TRBV2 to TRBJ1-2; D is ambiguous. From germline, CDR1 is SNHLY and CDR2 FYNNEI. This CDR3 has 12 amino acids. V was trimmed by 8 bases and J by 4 bases, leaving 11 bases between them. In DNA form, the CDR3 reads TGTGCCAGCTACGGGGTTTTCTATGGCTACACCTTC. Residues: CASYGVFYGYTF.

The rearrangement links TRBV5-6 to TRBJ2-7; D may correspond to TRBD1 or TRBD2 (5 bases each). V lost 2 bases and J lost 5, with 14 bases in between. CDR1 is SGHDT, CDR2 YYEEEE, per germline. The CDR3 extends over 14 amino acids. CDR3 coding DNA: TGTGCCAGCAGCTTTAGGCGAGGGACCAACGAGCAGTACTTC. It is translated as CASSFRRGTNEQYF.

The V call is TRBV7-2, the J call TRBJ1-5, with TRBD1 matching 8 bases. V lost 1 base, J lost 6 bases, and 5 bases stayed unmatched. CDR3 length equals 15 residues. CDR1 and CDR2 (germline): SGHTA, FQGNSA. As DNA, the CDR3 is TGTGCCAGCAGCTTAGGGGTGGACAGGGTTCAGCCCCAGCATTTT. Translated, it gives CASSLGVDRVQPQHF.

The CDR3 reads CASSQSAGLSNQPQHF. CDR3 DNA sequence: TGCGCCAGCAGCCAATCTGCAGGGTTAAGCAATCAGCCCCAGCATTTT. The rearrangement joins TRBV4-3 to TRBJ1-5; possible D gene TRBD1, 5 bases. The CDR3 contains 16 residues. From germline, CDR1 is LGHNA and CDR2 YSLEER. The V end was cut by 2 bases, the J end by 1 base, with 12 bases between.

This clone was counted once. V usage is TRBV28 and J usage is TRBJ1-3; unclear D gene. The CDR3 length is 17 residues. Germline CDR1 reads MDHEN; CDR2 reads SYDVKM. V lost 2 bases and J lost 0, with 14 bases in between. The CDR3 DNA reads TGTGCCAGCAGTTTAGAACCCTTCGTGCCCTCTGGAAACACCATATATTTT. Protein: CASSLEPFVPSGNTIYF.

The count of this clone is one. The CDR3 sequence is CASSHSWRARNTEAFF. Here the CDR3 DNA reads TGTGCCAGCAGCCATAGTTGGAGGGCTAGAAACACTGAAGCTTTCTTT. The J gene is TRBJ1-1, the V gene TRBV7-6; D unresolved. Germline CDR1 is SGHVS and CDR2 is FNYEAQ. The CDR3 runs to 16 residues. V lost 5 bases and J lost 2, with 18 bases in between.

The J gene is TRBJ2-2, the V gene TRBV5-1; D may be TRBD1 (7 bases). The V gene's germline CDR1 is SGHRS and CDR2 YFSETQ. The CDR3 is made up of 15 amino acids. The V end was cut by 4 bases, the J end by 3 bases, with 13 bases between. In nucleotides, the CDR3 is TGCGCCAGCAGCGGCGGGACAGACGACACCGGGGAGCTGTTTTTT. Amino acid sequence: CASSGGTDDTGELFF.

The chain recombines TRBV25-1 with TRBJ2-6; TRBD1 aligns across 9 bases. Germline V CDR1 and CDR2: MGHDK, SYGVNS. V shed 10 bases, J shed 3 bases, and the junction held 10 bases outside the gene matches. CDR3 length equals 16 residues. This CDR3 reads CATSDRGSFGANVLTF. CDR3 in DNA: TGTGCCACTTCGGACAGGGGATCGTTTGGGGCCAACGTCCTGACTTTC.

The chain joins TRBV27 to TRBJ1-2; 8 bases are shared with TRBD1. The V segment lost 9 bases and the J segment 6 bases; nucleotides outside the gene matches: 6. In germline, CDR1 is MNHEY, CDR2 SMNVEV (reference sequence). CDR3 length: 12 amino acids. The CDR3 sequence: CARDRAEDGYTF. The CDR3 nucleotides are TGTGCCAGGGACAGGGCGGAGGATGGCTACACCTTC.

V is TRBV4-2 and J is TRBJ2-3, with D uncertain. Germline loops: CDR1 LGHNA, CDR2 YNFKEQ. V was cut by 4 bases and J by 4 bases, with 6 bases left in between. The CDR3 extends over 12 amino acids. Written as DNA, the CDR3 is TGTGCCAGCAGCCTGTCTTCAGATACGCAGTATTTT. This encodes CASSLSSDTQYF.

This clone was seen a few times. CDR3 in amino acids: CASSPQMLDRVGGYTF. In DNA, the CDR3 is TGCGCCAGCAGTCCACAAATGCTCGACAGGGTGGGTGGCTACACCTTC. This chain joins TRBV23-1 and TRBJ1-2; 7 bases align to TRBD1. TRBV23-1 is an ORF; its function is uncertain. The V segment lost 4 bases and the J segment 7 bases; nucleotides outside the gene matches: 15. The CDR3 is made up of 16 amino acids.

The table lists this clone with a count of one. J is TRBJ2-1 and V is TRBV27; tentatively, D is TRBD2 (6 bases). Germline V CDR1 and CDR2: MNHEY, SMNVEV (reference sequence). Trimming left V 6 bases short and J 10 bases short, with 19 bases between. The CDR3 contains 14 residues. The CDR3 sequence: CASSAGLEGKEQFF. The DNA for the CDR3 is TGTGCCAGCAGCGCAGGGTTGGAGGGCAAGGAGCAGTTCTTC.

The chain joins TRBV5-1 to TRBJ1-6; 8 bases map to TRBD1. This CDR3 comprises 16 residues. Looked up from germline, CDR1 is SGHRS and CDR2 is YFSETQ. V lost 0 bases, J lost 8 bases, and 7 bases stayed unmatched. The CDR3 protein is CASSLAAGGGHSPLHF. DNA for the CDR3: TGCGCCAGCAGCTTGGCCGCAGGGGGCGGGCATTCACCCCTCCACTTT.

The chain has TRBV18 and TRBJ2-5; D is unresolved. CDR1 and CDR2 from the germline V gene are KGHSH and LQKENI. This CDR3 region has 14 residues. The V gene lost 3 bases and the J gene lost 7 bases, with 15 bases spanning the gap. This CDR3 reads CASSPTVSRGTQYF. The CDR3 bases are TGTGCCAGCTCACCTACCGTCTCCCGAGGGACCCAGTACTTC.

This chain connects TRBV28 to TRBJ2-7, with 7 nucleotides matching TRBD2. The germline V gene encodes CDR1 MDHEN and CDR2 SYDVKM. V gave up 6 bases and J gave up 3 bases; unmatched junction bases: 11. The length of the CDR3 is 15 residues. CDR3 in DNA: TGTGCCAGCAGCCCCGGTGCTAGCGGAGACTACGAGCAGTACTTC. The encoded protein is CASSPGASGDYEQYF.

The chain employs TRBV11-2 and TRBJ2-3; 11 nucleotides match TRBD2. V shed 4 bases and J 3 bases; nucleotides not matched to a gene: 6. This CDR3 region has 16 residues. The V gene's germline CDR1 is SGHAT and CDR2 FQNNGV. For the CDR3, the DNA is TGTGCCAGCAGCTCCAAACTAGCGGGAGAAACAGATACGCAGTATTTT. Protein: CASSSKLAGETDTQYF. Looking up the rest from reference TRBV11-2 and TRBJ2-3 gives the full variable domain: EAGVAQSPRYKIIEKRQSVAFWCNPISGHATLYWYQQILGQGPKLLIQFQNNGVVDDSQLPKDRFSAERLKGVDSTLKIQPAKLEDSAVYLCASSSKLAGETDTQYFGPGTRLTVL.